The 30 T cell receptor beta chains below all came from one sample that was sequenced in a study of breast tumors, draining lymph nodes, adjacent tissues. Using its own MiXCR run on the multiplex PCR reads, TCRdb lists one record per CDR3 protein. This sample has more than 100,000 distinct CDR3 sequences, with 20% to 25% found just once. Axillary draining lymph nodes of breast cancer patients supplied the node samples. The source material was axillary lymph node tissue. These receptors originate from a female donor with breast cancer. Some clones in this sample may be carry-over from other donors' samples.

In this sample, this clonotype turned up many times. The chain combines TRBV19 with TRBJ2-1; D remains unclear. Germline lookup yields CDR1 LNHDA and CDR2 SQIVND (reference sequence). The CDR3 sequence is 15 residues long. The V end was cut by 3 bases, the J end by 7 bases, with 16 bases between. The CDR3 protein is CASSISARVRNEQFF. In DNA form, the CDR3 reads TGTGCCAGTAGTATTTCCGCACGGGTTAGGAATGAGCAGTTCTTC. Combining the CDR3 with reference TRBV19 and TRBJ2-1 gives the whole variable domain DGGITQSPKYLFRKEGQNVTLSCEQNLNHDAMYWYRQDPGQGLRLIYYSQIVNDFQKGDIAEGYSVSREKKESFPLTVTSAQKNPTAFYLCASSISARVRNEQFFGPGTRLTVL.

V usage is TRBV27 and J usage is TRBJ1-2; D not certain. V was shortened by 5 bases and J by 0 bases, with 16 bases between the two germline ends. Germline V CDR1 and CDR2: MNHEY, SMNVEV (reference sequence). This CDR3 is 16 amino acids long. CDR3 residues: CASSRAPVSTNYGYTF. CDR3 sequence (DNA): TGTGCCAGCAGTCGGGCGCCGGTGTCGACTAACTATGGCTACACCTTC.

This clonotype has a count of ten or more. The chain recombines TRBV6-2 or TRBV6-3 with TRBJ2-3; D not resolved. The CDR3 runs to 15 residues. Between the trimmed V and J ends, which lost 8 bases and 1 base, there was a span of 16 bases. Germline V CDR1 and CDR2: MNHEY, SVGEGT. Written as DNA, the CDR3 is TGTGCCAGCCTAAGAGCAGGAGTTGGCACAGATACGCAGTATTTT. Protein product: CASLRAGVGTDTQYF.

In this sample, this clonotype turned up a few times. J is TRBJ2-1 and V is TRBV28; 10 positions agree with TRBD2. The CDR3 runs to 15 residues. CDR1 and CDR2 from the germline V gene are MDHEN and SYDVKM. J lost 5 bases, V lost 5 bases, and 6 bases had no gene match. As DNA, the CDR3 is TGTGCCAGCAGTGTGACTAGCGGGTGGGACAATGAGCAGTTCTTC. Residues: CASSVTSGWDNEQFF. Based on the CDR3 plus reference TRBV28 and TRBJ2-1, the full variable domain is DVKVTQSSRYLVKRTGEKVFLECVQDMDHENMFWYRQDPGLGLRLIYFSYDVKMKEKGDIPEGYSVSREKKERFSLILESASTNQTSMYLCASSVTSGWDNEQFFGPGTRLTVL.

This sequence joins TRBV6-2 or TRBV6-3 and TRBJ2-2; D gene unclear. Germline V lookup: CDR1 MNHEY, CDR2 SVGEGT. The ends were cut back, 2 bases at V and 3 bases at J, with 7 bases in the middle. The CDR3 extends over 14 amino acids. The CDR3: CASSYVLYTGELFF. The CDR3, as DNA: TGTGCCAGCAGTTACGTACTTTACACCGGGGAGCTGTTTTTT.

This clonotype was detected many times. The rearrangement uses TRBV6-1 and TRBJ2-7, with 9 bases fitting TRBD1. The CDR3 sequence is 13 residues long. The germline V gene has CDR1 MNHNS and CDR2 SASEGT. The V gene end was trimmed by 9 bases and the J gene end by 2 bases; junction bases not matched to a gene: 5. CDR3 DNA sequence: TGTGCCAGTATTAGACAGGGGGCCTACGAGCAGTACTTC. Translating gives CASIRQGAYEQYF.

This chain uses TRBV6-1 with TRBJ1-4, with D perhaps matching TRBD1 (6 bases). Per the germline V gene, CDR1 is MNHNS and CDR2 is SASEGT. This CDR3 is built from 15 residues. The ends were cut back, 7 bases at V and 7 bases at J, with 19 bases in the middle. CDR3 nucleotide sequence: TGTGCCAGCACAGACGATTGGGGGGCGCGTGAAAAACTGTTTTTT. Translating gives CASTDDWGAREKLFF.

This clonotype was counted many times. This chain joins TRBV10-3 and TRBJ2-7; D gene ambiguous. Germline CDR1 and CDR2: ENHRY and SYGVKD. Trimming stripped 2 bases from V and 2 bases from J, with 10 bases between. This CDR3 has 14 residues. CDR3 amino acids: CAISEGEPPYEQYF. The CDR3 nucleotides read TGTGCCATCAGTGAGGGAGAACCGCCCTACGAGCAGTACTTC.

This clonotype appeared many times. A junction boundary mismatches the germline segment, possibly from a read error. The V gene is TRBV12-3 or TRBV12-4, the J gene TRBJ2-1; 9 bases align to TRBD2. This CDR3 contains 15 residues. The CDR3 bases are TGTGCCAGCAGTCTAGCGGGAAGCTCCTACAATGAGCAGTTCTTC. This sequence encodes CASSLAGSSYNEQFF.

V and J are TRBV6-1 and TRBJ1-2; weak D call: TRBD1 (5 bases). V was trimmed by 6 bases and J by 4 bases, leaving 12 bases between them. The germline CDR1 and CDR2 sequences are MNHNS and SASEGT. CDR3 length equals 13 residues. The CDR3 spells CASRQGGGYGYTF. The DNA for the CDR3 is TGTGCCAGCAGGCAGGGTGGTGGCTATGGCTACACCTTC.

The chain recombines TRBV4-1 with TRBJ1-1; D gene uncertain. With 1 base removed from V and 4 bases from J, the gap between germline ends came to 10 bases. This CDR3 has 14 residues. Germline V gene data show CDR1 as MGHRA and CDR2 as YSYEKL. CDR3 in amino acids: CASSQGRRGTEAFF. The CDR3 nucleotides are TGCGCCAGCAGCCAAGGACGTAGAGGCACTGAAGCTTTCTTT.

To note about this clonotype: Since a much larger clone is just one base distant, this may be a read error. This chain links TRBV2 with TRBJ2-2, with D hard to call. CDR1 SNHLY and CDR2 FYNNEI come from the germline V gene. V was clipped by 8 bases and J by 6 bases, with 7 bases between them. The CDR3 is 11 residues long. The CDR3 region has the DNA TGTGCCAGCGGACGGCCCGGGGAGCTGTTTTTT. Residues: CASGRPGELFF.

With regard to this clonotype: This clone may be a read error of a much larger clone one base away. The chain couples TRBV11-2 to TRBJ2-1; the match to TRBD2 covers 15 bases. The CDR3 spans 20 residues. Germline CDR1 SGHAT, CDR2 FQNNGV. The V gene end was trimmed by 5 bases and the J gene end by 5 bases; junction bases not matched to a gene: 16. This CDR3 reads CASSPRWQGLAGGSHNEQFF. The CDR3 region has the DNA TGTGCCAGCAGCCCACGTTGGCAGGGACTAGCGGGAGGTTCCCACAATGAGCAGTTCTTC.

The chain links TRBV3-2 to TRBJ1-3. TRBV3-2 is a pseudogene locus. CDR3 length: 16 residues. The CDR3 is CASSQGFYVAGNTIYF. The CDR3 DNA sequence: TGTGCCAGCAGCCAAGGTTTCTATGTGGCTGGAAACACCATATATTTT.

In this sample, this clonotype turned up many times. The chain carries TRBV4-3 and TRBJ2-1, with unresolved D. Trimming pared 4 bases from V and 0 bases from J, leaving 19 bases between. This CDR3 spans 18 amino acids. Germline CDR1 and CDR2: LGHNA and YSLEER. CDR3 residues: CASSPHPPGLGSYNEQFF. The CDR3 DNA reads TGCGCCAGCAGCCCTCATCCCCCCGGATTAGGCTCCTACAATGAGCAGTTCTTC.

This clonotype was counted between two and nine times. The genes are TRBV6-1 and TRBJ2-3, with 8 bases aligning to TRBD2. This CDR3 is 14 amino acids long. The germline V gene has CDR1 MNHNS and CDR2 SASEGT. V lost 11 bases and J lost 4; bases outside the gene matches: 11. CDR3 DNA: TGTGCCCTTAAACGGGGGGGGGAGTCAGATACGCAGTATTTT. Amino acid sequence: CALKRGGESDTQYF.

Many counts were recorded for this clonotype. V usage is TRBV6-6 and J usage is TRBJ1-6; 7 nucleotides match TRBD1. V was pared by 6 bases and J by 10 bases, with 6 bases of the junction left unmatched. This CDR3 comprises 13 residues. The germline gives CDR1 MNHNY, CDR2 SVGAGI (reference sequence). The CDR3 nucleotides are TGTGCCAGCAGCCCGGACAGGTCCTCACCCCTCCACTTT. This encodes CASSPDRSSPLHF.

Notes on this clonotype: Given a much more abundant clone one base away, this may be a read error. This chain joins TRBV6-5 and TRBJ2-1, with 10 nucleotides matching TRBD2. The CDR3 has 18 residues. Germline V gives CDR1 MNHEY, CDR2 SVGAGI. The CDR3 here is CAGSQPVGRSGRYNEQFF. The CDR3 DNA is TGTGCCGGCAGTCAACCCGTGGGTCGTAGCGGGAGGTACAATGAGCAGTTCTTC.

This clonotype was recorded many times. The V and J genes are TRBV2 and TRBJ1-2, with 7 positions matching TRBD1. This CDR3 contains 14 residues. Trimming took 7 bases from V and 1 from J; bases not matched to a gene: 6. Germline-derived CDR1 and CDR2 are SNHLY and FYNNEI. In DNA, the CDR3 is TGTGCCAGCACTCGACAGGGAGATAACTATGGCTACACCTTC. The encoded protein is CASTRQGDNYGYTF.

This clonotype was picked up many times. The chain couples TRBV11-2 to TRBJ2-1; the match to TRBD2 covers 11 bases. CDR1 and CDR2 (germline): SGHAT, FQNNGV. The V and J ends lost 3 bases and 4 bases, in that order; junction bases with no gene match: 2. This CDR3 is 15 amino acids long. CDR3 DNA: TGTGCCAGCAGCTTGACTAGCGGGACGTACAATGAGCAGTTCTTC. Its protein is CASSLTSGTYNEQFF.

The V and J genes are TRBV6-1 and TRBJ1-5; D call uncertain. V was trimmed by 6 bases and J by 4 bases, leaving 13 bases between them. Germline CDR1 and CDR2: MNHNS and SASEGT. The CDR3 spans 14 residues. The CDR3 bases are TGTGCCAGCAGACCAGACGAGGGAAATCAGCCCCAGCATTTT. Translated: CASRPDEGNQPQHF.

This clonotype was recorded at least ten times. The chain links TRBV12-3 or TRBV12-4 to TRBJ2-2, with 8 positions matching TRBD2. The CDR3 has 15 residues. V dropped 3 bases and J dropped 4; count of bases not matched to a gene: 4. The CDR3 coding sequence is TGTGCCAGCAGTTTTCCAGCGGGAGCCACCGGGGAGCTGTTTTTT. This translates into CASSFPAGATGELFF.

Only a few counts were recorded for this clonotype. V gene TRBV28 combines with J gene TRBJ2-1, with TRBD2 as a possible D gene (6 bases). CDR1 is MDHEN and CDR2 is SYDVKM in the germline V gene. The CDR3 covers 14 residues. Trimming shortened V by 7 bases and J by 4 bases, and 14 bases separated the two germline ends. CDR3 sequence reads: CASTQAGSYNEQFF. CDR3 sequence (DNA): TGTGCCAGCACCCAAGCGGGTAGTTACAATGAGCAGTTCTTC.

This clonotype was found many times. The chain couples TRBV11-2 to TRBJ2-3, with D possibly TRBD1 on 6 matching bases. Germline V gene sequence: CDR1 SGHAT, CDR2 FQNNGV. CDR3 length equals 17 residues. V was trimmed by 2 bases and J by 1 base, leaving 16 bases between them. CDR3 in DNA: TGTGCCAGCAGCTTATCTTTAACAGGGTTTGGCACAGATACGCAGTATTTT. It encodes CASSLSLTGFGTDTQYF.

This clonotype was counted a few times. This chain links TRBV30 with TRBJ2-1; D unclear. The CDR3 spans 15 residues. Germline V CDR1 and CDR2: GTSNPN, SVGIG (reference sequence). V lost 3 bases and J 7 bases, leaving 19 bases between the germline ends. CDR3 bases: TGTGCCTGGAGCAAAGTGGGCCCCACACAGAATGAGCAGTTCTTC. Protein product: CAWSKVGPTQNEQFF.

This clonotype has at least ten counts. This sequence joins TRBV7-2 and TRBJ1-5; D may be TRBD1 (5 bases). V was shortened by 3 bases and J by 7 bases, with 7 bases between the two germline ends. The CDR3 length is 12 residues. Germline V gene data show CDR1 as SGHTA and CDR2 as FQGNSA. CDR3 DNA sequence: TGTGCCAGCAGCTTCAAGGGGCAGCCCCAGCATTTT. Protein: CASSFKGQPQHF.

Concerning this clonotype itself: A much larger clone differs from this one at a single base, so this may be a read error. The chain is built from TRBV6-6 and TRBJ1-3, with no clear D. The CDR3 totals 15 residues. CDR1 and CDR2 (germline): MNHNY, SVGAGI (reference sequence). CDR3 nucleotides: TGTGCCAGCAGTTCGCCGTCCCGCTCTGGAAACACCACATATTTT. This codes for CASSSPSRSGNTTYF.

In its sample, this clonotype was seen once. A clone one base away is much larger, so this may be a read error. The chain couples TRBV6-2 or TRBV6-3 to TRBJ2-3; 8 bases fit TRBD2. CDR3 length: 16 amino acids. V lost 4 bases to trimming and J lost 4 bases; unmatched junction nucleotides: 10. Looked up from germline, CDR1 is MNHEY and CDR2 is SVGEGT. The CDR3 is CASSFPEGGRPDTQYF. The CDR3 bases are TGTGCCAGCAGTTTCCCCGAGGGCGGGAGGCCAGATACGCAGTATTTT.

This clonotype was seen only a few times. A read error is possible here, since a much larger clone lies one base away. This sequence joins TRBV3-1 and TRBJ2-7, with D perhaps matching TRBD1 (6 bases). This CDR3 spans 14 amino acids. From germline, CDR1 is LGHDT and CDR2 YNNKEL (reference sequence). Trimming removed 5 bases at V and 2 bases at J, with 13 bases between. CDR3 residues: CASSLTGSAYEQYF. As DNA, the CDR3 is TGTGCCAGCAGCTTAACAGGGAGCGCCTACGAGCAGTACTTC.

Turning to this clonotype: A read error may explain this, as a much larger clone is one base away. This sequence joins TRBV5-1 and TRBJ2-6; no definite D call. The CDR3 extends over 15 amino acids. The germline V gene encodes CDR1 SGHRS and CDR2 YFSETQ. The CDR3 loop is CASSFGVSGTNVLTF. As DNA, the CDR3 is TGCGCCAGCAGCTTTGGTGTCTCTGGGACCAACGTCCTGACTTTC.